The entry below gives a single T cell receptor beta chain sequence along with its context. This sample was taken from a study of cytotoxic CD8 clonotypes in ibrutinib-treated CLL. Study summary: Treatment had run for a median roughly 13 months, range 6 to 36, when response samples were taken. The study recorded mean values of approximately 260,000 productive templates and tens of thousands of productive rearrangements per sample.

Genomic DNA for TCR beta libraries, around 2.1 micrograms, came from cryopreserved PBMCs. V lost 8 bases and J 4 bases, leaving 15 bases between the germline ends. The CDR3 extends over 14 amino acids. CDR1 is LNHDA, CDR2 SQIVND, per germline (reference sequence). Data came from immunoSEQ multiplex PCR; TCRdb stores just in-frame clones and leaves some out. The sample contains 25,000 to 35,000 clones, roughly 85% of which appear only once. This receptor was obtained from a human donor with chronic lymphocytic leukemia. This specimen was PBMCs, taken after 24 months of ibrutinib treatment. The V gene is TRBV19, the J gene TRBJ2-1; possibly TRBD1 or TRBD2 for D (5 bases each). The DNA of the CDR3 is TGTGCCAGTTCACCGGGACGGTTTTACAATGAGCAGTTCTTC. Encoded protein: CASSPGRFYNEQFF.